Included here is one TCR beta chain sequence, with context. This entry is derived from a study of shared clonotypes between healthy human individuals. The trim removed 1 base at V and 2 bases at J, leaving 3 bases unmatched. This CDR3 comprises 15 residues. In germline, CDR1 is SEHNR, CDR2 FQNEAQ (reference sequence). Splitting of CD4+ cells produced CD45RA+ naive and CD45RA-negative memory subsets. The data were produced by immunoSEQ multiplex PCR, yet TCRdb's version contains in-frame clones alone and is incomplete. The sample has more than 1 million clones; approximately 78% are singletons. The V call is TRBV7-9, the J call TRBJ2-3; 7 bases agree with TRBD2. The sequence was collected from a man younger than 35 in good health. Some clones in this sample may be carry-over from other donors' samples. Input material: memory CD4+ T cells from PBMCs. This sample's subset: CD45RA-negative fraction. The DNA for the CDR3 is TGTGCCAGCAGCTTAGGAGCGGGGAACACAGATACGCAGTATTTT. Translating it yields CASSLGAGNTDTQYF.